The 8 T cell receptor beta chains below all came from one sample that was sequenced in a study of identifying expanded T cells in peripheral blood. Clones were read by immunoSEQ multiplex PCR, and TCRdb kept only the in-frame ones, dropping some. Of under 100,000 clones listed, over 85% are singletons. The sequenced sample consisted of blood. These receptors were obtained from a person between 18 and 75 years old in good health.

This clone showed up just once. The chain recombines TRBV5-4 with TRBJ2-2; a possible D gene is TRBD2 (6 bases). CDR1 is SGHNT and CDR2 is YYREEE in the germline V gene (reference sequence). The CDR3 is made up of 14 amino acids. V lost 5 bases and J 6 bases, leaving 14 bases between the germline ends. The CDR3 DNA follows: TGTGCCAGCAGGCCGCGGGGCGACTCCGGGGAGCTGTTTTTT. Protein product: CASRPRGDSGELFF.

This clone was observed a few times. This sequence joins TRBV7-6 and TRBJ1-2; D possibly corresponds to TRBD1 (5 bases). The V end lost 5 bases, the J end lost 8 bases, and 15 bases lay between the germline ends. This CDR3 has 13 residues. Germline values: CDR1 SGHVS, CDR2 FNYEAQ. Here the CDR3 reads CASSSVGGDGYTF. Written as DNA, the CDR3 is TGTGCCAGCAGCAGCGTTGGGGGAGACGGCTACACCTTC.

On this clone itself: The DNA is omitted, as the CDR3 cannot be located on it reliably, and the CDR3 follows TCRdb's listing. This chain joins TRBV5-1 and TRBJ1-2; the D call in the table, TRBD1, was not verified against the DNA. Counting both end residues, the CDR3 totals 15 amino acids. Germline assignment: CDR1 SGHRS and CDR2 YFSETQ. CDR3 residues: CASSFGPGGVYGYTF.

The rearrangement uses TRBV7-2 and TRBJ1-1; 8 nucleotides align to TRBD1. CDR3 size: 14 residues. CDR1 is SGHTA and CDR2 is FQGNSA in the germline V gene. V lost 4 bases and J lost 3; bases outside the gene matches: 4. In nucleotides, the CDR3 is TGTGCCAGCAGCTCACAGGGGGAGCACACTGAAGCTTTCTTT. This gives the protein CASSSQGEHTEAFF.

The gene calls are TRBV7-9 and TRBJ1-2, with TRBD1 matching 7 bases. Trimming removed 5 bases from V and 4 bases from J; junction bases left unmatched: 4. The CDR3 consists of 13 residues. The V gene's germline CDR1 is SEHNR and CDR2 FQNEAQ (reference sequence). CDR3 loop: CASSVRDSYGYTF. The DNA for the CDR3 is TGTGCCAGCAGCGTCCGGGACAGCTATGGCTACACCTTC.

The chain is built from TRBV10-2 and TRBJ2-7; D may match TRBD1 or TRBD2 (5 bases each). The germline V gene has CDR1 WSHSY and CDR2 SAAADI. CDR3 size: 13 residues. With 5 bases removed from V and 6 bases from J, the gap between germline ends came to 14 bases. The CDR3 reads CASSSGPGTEQYF. The CDR3 DNA reads as TGCGCCAGCAGTAGTGGGCCAGGGACCGAGCAGTACTTC.

The CDR3: CASSSGEGVPGANVLTF. The CDR3 DNA reads as TGCGCCAGCAGCTCGGGTGAAGGGGTACCTGGGGCCAACGTCCTGACTTTC. This chain joins TRBV5-1 and TRBJ2-6, with D perhaps matching TRBD1 (5 bases). Germline V gene data show CDR1 as SGHRS and CDR2 as YFSETQ. With 3 bases removed from V and 2 bases from J, the gap between germline ends came to 15 bases. CDR3 length equals 17 residues.

This rearrangement joins TRBV5-1 to TRBJ1-3, with TRBD1 as a possible D gene (6 bases). The CDR3 consists of 15 residues. Germline V CDR1 and CDR2: SGHRS, YFSETQ. V lost 4 bases to trimming and J lost 2 bases, with 13 bases between them. The CDR3 nucleotides are TGCGCCAGCAGCGCACGGGGGGGCCCTGGAAACACCATATATTTT. It specifies CASSARGGPGNTIYF.